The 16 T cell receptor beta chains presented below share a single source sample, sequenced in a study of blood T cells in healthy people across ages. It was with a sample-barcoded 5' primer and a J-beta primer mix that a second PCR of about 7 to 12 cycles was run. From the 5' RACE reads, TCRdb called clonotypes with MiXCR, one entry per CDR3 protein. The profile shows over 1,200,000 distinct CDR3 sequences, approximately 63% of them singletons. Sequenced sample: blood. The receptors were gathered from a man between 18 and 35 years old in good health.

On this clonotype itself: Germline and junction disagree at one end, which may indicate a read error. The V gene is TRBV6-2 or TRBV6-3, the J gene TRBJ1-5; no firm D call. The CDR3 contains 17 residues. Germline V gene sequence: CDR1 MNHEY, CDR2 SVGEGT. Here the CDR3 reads CAGSPAEGIVGNQPQHF. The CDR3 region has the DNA TGTGCCGGCAGTCCCGCGGAGGGCATAGTTGGCAATCAGCCCCAGCATTTT.

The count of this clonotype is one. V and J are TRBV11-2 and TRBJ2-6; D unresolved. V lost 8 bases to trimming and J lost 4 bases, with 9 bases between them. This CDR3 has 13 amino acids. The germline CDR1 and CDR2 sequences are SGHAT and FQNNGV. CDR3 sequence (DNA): TGTGCCAGCTACCGCGGCGGGGCCAACGTCCTGACTTTC. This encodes CASYRGGANVLTF. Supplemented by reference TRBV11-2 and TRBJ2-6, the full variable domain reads EAGVAQSPRYKIIEKRQSVAFWCNPISGHATLYWYQQILGQGPKLLIQFQNNGVVDDSQLPKDRFSAERLKGVDSTLKIQPAKLEDSAVYLCASYRGGANVLTFGAGSRLTVL.

The CDR3 coding sequence is TGCAGTGCTTCCCGACCCCTGAGCTCTGGAAACACCATATATTTT. Protein sequence: CSASRPLSSGNTIYF. The gene calls are TRBV20-1 and TRBJ1-3; D unresolved. There are 15 residues in the CDR3. The V and J ends lost 5 bases and 0 bases respectively, with 14 bases between them. Looked up from germline, CDR1 is DFQATT and CDR2 is SNEGSKA (reference sequence).

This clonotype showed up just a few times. CDR3 in amino acids: CATSLRGGFGGNEQFF. The DNA of the CDR3 is TGCGCCACCTCCTTGCGGGGGGGGTTTGGGGGTAATGAGCAGTTCTTC. The gene calls are TRBV4-1 and TRBJ2-1; 9 bases are a match to TRBD2. CDR3 size: 16 residues. The V gene's germline CDR1 is MGHRA and CDR2 YSYEKL. Trimming cost V 10 bases and J 7 bases; bases outside gene matches: 17.

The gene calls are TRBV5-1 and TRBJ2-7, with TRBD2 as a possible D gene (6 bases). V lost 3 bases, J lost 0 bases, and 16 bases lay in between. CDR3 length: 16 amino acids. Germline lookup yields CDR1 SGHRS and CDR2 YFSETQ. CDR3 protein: CASSSGETNPSYEQYF. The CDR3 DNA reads TGCGCCAGCAGCTCGGGGGAGACAAATCCCTCCTACGAGCAGTACTTC.

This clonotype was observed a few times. CDR3 residues: CASSHRSYNEQFF. CDR3 nucleotides: TGTGCCAGCAGCCACCGCAGCTACAATGAGCAGTTCTTC. The chain recombines TRBV11-2 with TRBJ2-1; D remains ambiguous. This CDR3 is 13 amino acids long. The V gene's germline CDR1 is SGHAT and CDR2 FQNNGV. Trimming stripped 5 bases from V and 3 bases from J, with 8 bases between.

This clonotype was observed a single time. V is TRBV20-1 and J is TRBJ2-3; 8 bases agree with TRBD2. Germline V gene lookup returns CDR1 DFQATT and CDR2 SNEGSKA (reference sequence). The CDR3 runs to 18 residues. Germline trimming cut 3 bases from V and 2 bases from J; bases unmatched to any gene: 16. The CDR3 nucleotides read TGCAGTGCTAGGGCCCTTAGTGCTAGCGGGCGCGACACAGATACGCAGTATTTT. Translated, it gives CSARALSASGRDTDTQYF.

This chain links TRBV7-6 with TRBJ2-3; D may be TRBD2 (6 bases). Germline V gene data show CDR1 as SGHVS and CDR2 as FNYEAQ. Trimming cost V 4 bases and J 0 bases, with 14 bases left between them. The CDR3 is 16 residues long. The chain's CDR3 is CASSSPGTASTDTQYF. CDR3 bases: TGTGCCAGCAGCTCGCCCGGGACTGCTAGCACAGATACGCAGTATTTT.

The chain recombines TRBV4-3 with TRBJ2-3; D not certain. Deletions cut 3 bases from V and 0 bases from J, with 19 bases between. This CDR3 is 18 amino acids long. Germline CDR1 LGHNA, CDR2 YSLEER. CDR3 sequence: CASSHFYRGPLSTDTQYF. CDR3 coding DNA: TGCGCCAGCAGCCATTTTTATAGAGGTCCCTTAAGCACAGATACGCAGTATTTT.

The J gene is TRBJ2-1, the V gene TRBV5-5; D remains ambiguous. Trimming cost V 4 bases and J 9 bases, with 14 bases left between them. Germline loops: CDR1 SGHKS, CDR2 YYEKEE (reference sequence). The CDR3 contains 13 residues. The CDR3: CASSPDKAREQFF. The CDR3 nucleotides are TGTGCCAGCAGCCCGGATAAAGCGCGTGAGCAGTTCTTC.

CDR3 amino acids: CSVVPVSASLYEQYF. The CDR3 DNA follows: TGCAGCGTTGTGCCTGTATCCGCATCTCTCTACGAGCAGTACTTC. The chain carries TRBV29-1 and TRBJ2-7; no definite D call. CDR1 SQVTM and CDR2 ANQGSEA come from the germline V gene. Trimming removed 4 bases from V and 3 bases from J, with 19 bases in between. The CDR3 runs to 15 residues.

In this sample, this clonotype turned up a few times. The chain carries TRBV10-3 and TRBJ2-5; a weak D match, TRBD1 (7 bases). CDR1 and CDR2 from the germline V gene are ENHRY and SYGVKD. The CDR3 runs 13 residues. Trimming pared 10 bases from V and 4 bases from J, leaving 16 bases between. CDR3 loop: CATETGTRETQYF. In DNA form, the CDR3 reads TGTGCCACCGAGACAGGGACTCGAGAGACCCAGTACTTC.

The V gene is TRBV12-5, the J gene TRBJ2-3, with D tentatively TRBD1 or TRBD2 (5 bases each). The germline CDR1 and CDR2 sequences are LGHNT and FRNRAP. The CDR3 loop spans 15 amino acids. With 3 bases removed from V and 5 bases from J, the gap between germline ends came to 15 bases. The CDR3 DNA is TGTGCTAGTGGTTTTTACCCCAGGGAGAAAGATACGCAGTATTTT. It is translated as CASGFYPREKDTQYF.

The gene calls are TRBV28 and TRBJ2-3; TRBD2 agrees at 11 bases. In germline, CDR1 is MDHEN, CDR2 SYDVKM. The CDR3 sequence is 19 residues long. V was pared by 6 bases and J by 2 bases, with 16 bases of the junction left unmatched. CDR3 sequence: CASRSPRLAGPRLTDTQYF. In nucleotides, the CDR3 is TGTGCCAGCAGATCCCCCAGACTAGCGGGGCCCCGGCTCACAGATACGCAGTATTTT.

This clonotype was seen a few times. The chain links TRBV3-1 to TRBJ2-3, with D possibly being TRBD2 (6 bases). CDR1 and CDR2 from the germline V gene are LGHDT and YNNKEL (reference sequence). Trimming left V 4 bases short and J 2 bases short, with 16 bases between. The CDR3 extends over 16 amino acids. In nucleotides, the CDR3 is TGTGCCAGCAGCCTCGCCCCTAGCGATTACACAGATACGCAGTATTTT. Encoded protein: CASSLAPSDYTDTQYF.

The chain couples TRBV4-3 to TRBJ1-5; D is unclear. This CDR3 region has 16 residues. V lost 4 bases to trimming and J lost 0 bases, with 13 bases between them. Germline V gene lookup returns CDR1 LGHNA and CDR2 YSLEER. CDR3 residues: CASSREWTGSNQPQHF. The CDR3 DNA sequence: TGCGCCAGCAGCCGAGAGTGGACTGGTAGCAATCAGCCCCAGCATTTT.